This record concerns one T cell receptor beta chain sequence. No antigen is known for it. No clone much larger than this one lies a single base away; base qualities are absent. The data are from a study of T cell responses to AZD1222 COVID-19 vaccine (dated by TCRdb to about 2021). Turning to the overall study: TCR sequencing was performed for 230 to 250 trial participants, of whom about 200 were given two doses of AZD1222 and some 26 were given two doses of MenACWY control vaccine. Trial participants were enrolled into age subgroups of 18-55, 56-69 and 70-plus years, which contained about 150, 28 and 57 TCR-sequenced participants, respectively. Beyond this particular receptor, the publication reports: Only a handful of AZD1222 recipients were SARS-CoV-2 seropositive at baseline, limiting conclusions about previously exposed vaccinees. Nearly half of unique spike-specific TCRs reportedly recognized epitopes outside regions mutated in the B.1.351 and B.1.1.7 variants. After two AZD1222 doses, both the breadth and the depth of spike-specific TCRs were significantly higher than at day 0 and than in MenACWY recipients. The 56-69-year group was small, and its depth increase did not reach significance, likely because of low power. Most participants were white British and females outnumbered males, and the authors suggested that clonal diversity may have been underestimated. Vaccine-associated CD4 TCRs spanned the whole spike protein, with dominant responses in regions 160-218 and 743-854. Because no day 14 peak-response samples were available, repertoires were characterized only after the peak T cell response.

The germline V gene encodes CDR1 SGHTA and CDR2 FQGNSA. The V and J ends are trimmed by 3 bases and 2 bases, leaving 7 bases between them. The CDR3 numbers 13 residues from cysteine through phenylalanine. The CDR3 DNA has 39 bases and is translated from base 1. The sample's time point label is to be understood as: about 28 days (+/-7) after the second vaccine dose. What this sample's treatment or condition label stands for: meningococcal conjugate vaccine given as trial control. Vaccinee samples came from UK trials COV001 and COV002, including a single-blind randomized controlled phase 2/3 trial of AZD1222 (ChAdOx1 nCoV-19) in healthy adults. For TCRbeta chain sequencing, PBMC samples were collected from trial participants at day 0 and at day 28 after the second dose. The CDR3 regions of human TCRbeta chains were subjected to immunosequencing. From the authors' description of their analysis: TCRs in the repertoires were matched against a reference library of SARS-CoV-2-specific TCRs that had been generated with the MIRA antigen-specificity platform. Breadth was defined as the fraction of unique TCRs that were SARS-CoV-2-associated, and depth was defined as the fraction of total T cells that were SARS-CoV-2-associated. Using the MIRA data, each spike-specific TCR was assigned both to the spike region to which the TCR was reactive and to a CD4 or CD8 class. Log10-transformed breadth and depth values were compared by one-way ANOVA with Sidak's multiple comparisons tests. Held by TCRdb, this immuneACCESS table contains in-frame sequences only and omits some clones. Under half of the omission traces to an unresolved V gene where checked; the cause of the rest is unknown. V, J and clone size derive from that table, while D and trimming were established from the DNA sequence. Counted in this sample were around 60,000 clones; 85% to 95% of them appeared once. The ten largest account for roughly 6.7% of the sample.

The sequence links TRBV7-2 to TRBJ1-1; the D gene remains uncertain. Sample: peripheral blood, taken 28 days after the second dose of the MenACWY control vaccine. The origin of this receptor is an adult who received the MenACWY meningococcal vaccine as a control. The CDR3 amino acid sequence is: CASSFQPNTEAFF. The nucleotide sequence reads TGTGCCAGCAGCTTTCAACCCAACACTGAAGCTTTCTTT.